This is a list of T cell receptor beta chains from one sample in a study of graft-versus-host responses after intestinal transplantation. Using immunoSEQ multiplex PCR, the repertoire was profiled, and TCRdb retains in-frame clones only, with some absent. This sample carries over 100,000 clones, around 93% of them seen once, and the ten largest clones take 0.095% to 0.15%. What these receptors recognize is not known. The starting material was unstimulated CD4+ T cells sorted from spleen or lymph node cells, obtained before intestinal transplant. These receptors came from a human donor who received an intestinal transplant. Each CDR3 is given with its conserved first and last residue. A D gene is named only where the DNA matches it firmly.

V gene	D gene	J gene	CDR3 protein
TRBV5-6	TRBD1	TRBJ1-5	CASSLTGGYNQPQHF
TRBV5-1	NA	TRBJ2-1	CASSFRGSSYNEQFF
TRBV27	NA	TRBJ2-1	CASSLGSYNEQFF
TRBV27	TRBD2	TRBJ2-7	CASSPGLALEQYF
TRBV7-9	TRBD2	TRBJ2-5	CASREGLAGAETQYF
TRBV14	NA	TRBJ2-5	CASSHGLERGETQYF
TRBV19	NA	TRBJ2-1	CASTHGGARSYNEQFF
TRBV2	NA	TRBJ2-1	CASSQRPSSYNEQFF
TRBV5-5	TRBD2	TRBJ2-7	CASSFFGSGIYEQYF
TRBV2	NA	TRBJ1-3	CASRQQASSGNTIYF
TRBV30	NA	TRBJ2-3	CAWSKSFTDTQYF
TRBV20-1	NA	TRBJ2-1	CSARLDNEQFF
TRBV28	TRBD2	TRBJ2-7	CASSPRTSGRIEQYF
TRBV27	NA	TRBJ2-7	CASSLRGRPSYEQYF
TRBV10-3	NA	TRBJ1-5	CAISDGSNQPQHF
TRBV6-1	NA	TRBJ1-2	CASSDNLYTF
TRBV25-1	TRBD2	TRBJ2-1	CASSESSGLSSYNEQFF
TRBV6-5	NA	TRBJ2-1	CASSYSETPSMSEQFF
TRBV18	TRBD1	TRBJ1-3	CASSPGQAGNTIYF
TRBV25-1	TRBD1	TRBJ2-2	CASMSGTGIATGELFF
TRBV5-6	TRBD2	TRBJ2-3	CASSFWSGSTSDTQYF
TRBV5-1	TRBD2	TRBJ2-1	CASSLVAGGTGEQFF
TRBV5-1	NA	TRBJ2-5	CASSSQTGSPETQYF
TRBV7-6	NA	TRBJ1-1	CASSLSVAVGEVAPLFF
TRBV6-5	NA	TRBJ1-5	CASSRGQYSNQPQHF
TRBV6-1	NA	TRBJ1-5	CASSGGQANQPQHF
TRBV6-5	NA	TRBJ2-7	CASSYGAAMSSYEQYF
TRBV11-3	NA	TRBJ1-1	CASSLRDTEAFF
TRBV6-6	NA	TRBJ1-5	CASSPREAPQHF
TRBV6-1	TRBD1	TRBJ2-1	CASRRQGAAYNEQFF
TRBV5-1	TRBD1	TRBJ2-3	CASSGTGGEDTQYF
TRBV6-1	NA	TRBJ1-3	CASSDVGGRSGNTIYF
TRBV11-2	NA	TRBJ1-2	CASSLVRERLGYTF
TRBV7-9	TRBD1	TRBJ1-5	CASSLAVGQGRGSPQHF
TRBV21-1	NA	TRBJ1-2	CASSNRGRGLSGYTF
TRBV19	NA	TRBJ1-1	CASVKWGTEAFF
TRBV7-3	TRBD2	TRBJ2-5	CASSFSGGGGETQYF
TRBV27	NA	TRBJ2-7	CASSNYRVQYF
TRBV18	NA	NA	CASSPKRMSPLSNSSYEQYF
TRBV7-9	TRBD2	TRBJ2-7	CASSSGGSSYEQYF
TRBV20-1	NA	TRBJ1-2	CSARLGHGYTF
TRBV6-1	TRBD2	TRBJ2-3	CASSVGLAGRSSDTQYF
TRBV5-4	TRBD1	TRBJ1-2	CASSSGQLPYGYTF
TRBV5-1	NA	TRBJ2-3	CASSRDLRGTDTQYF
TRBV5-1	TRBD2	TRBJ2-3	CASSLAGQVDTQYF
TRBV20-1	NA	TRBJ1-1	CSARRAGAFF
TRBV19	NA	TRBJ1-1	CASRGYTEAFF
TRBV11-2	TRBD2	TRBJ2-3	CASSPYRDYTDTQYF
TRBV7-6	NA	TRBJ2-2	CASSLGATPNGELFF
TRBV10-1	NA	TRBJ1-2	CASNYGYTF
TRBV6-5	NA	TRBJ1-1	CASSYEGWTEAFF